This T cell receptor beta chain was identified during a study of response to subunit inactivated influenza vaccine. Germline V gene lookup returns CDR1 SEHNR and CDR2 FQNEAQ (reference sequence). The V gene end was trimmed by 5 bases and the J gene end by 3 bases; junction bases not matched to a gene: 8. The CDR3 spans 15 residues. The study's findings and limits: Few new T cells, the authors suggested, are recruited by each seasonal influenza vaccination.

Notes on this clonotype: The antigen is unknown.

MiXCR, run by TCRdb on the RT-PCR reads, gives a single entry per CDR3 protein. Of about 780,000 distinct CDR3 sequences listed, roughly 20% are singletons. The TCR comes from a man between 45 and 60 years old who received an inactivated influenza vaccine. The sequencing here drew on PBMCs from blood, taken approximately 5 days after vaccination. This chain joins TRBV7-9 and TRBJ2-7; 9 bases fit TRBD2. DNA for the CDR3: TGTGCCAGCAGCCCTTTTGGAGCGGGAGGCTACGAGCAGTACTTC. This sequence encodes CASSPFGAGGYEQYF.